The sequence of this T cell receptor (beta chain) was determined in a study of blood T cell repertoires in COVID-19. Study context: COVID-19 samples, acute and convalescent, were from the United States, Italy and Spain. In each case, the material was cDNA or gDNA derived from T cells, B-cell-depleted T cells, or PBMCs.

The CDR3 loop spans 16 amino acids. V was cut by 3 bases and J by 4 bases, with 18 bases left in between. Germline lookup yields CDR1 SGHVS and CDR2 FQNEAQ. Study processing details: Estimation of nucleated cell counts relied on the amplification of reference gene primers. Sequencing used immunoSEQ multiplex PCR; TCRdb keeps in-frame clones, though not all of them. That table furnishes V, J and clone size, whereas the DNA furnished D and trimming. The table shows 25,000 to 30,000 clones, with roughly 90% occurring only once. V and J are TRBV7-8 and TRBJ1-2; possibly TRBD1 for D (5 bases). Material: peripheral blood. This TCR was recovered from a man in his sixties or seventies with active or convalescent COVID-19. CDR3 protein: CASSFSGSDSLYGYTF. The CDR3 bases are TGTGCCAGCAGCTTCTCGGGTAGTGACAGCCTCTATGGCTACACCTTC.